The present T cell receptor (beta chain) was sequenced within a study of response to subunit inactivated influenza vaccine. V shed 6 bases, J shed 4 bases, and the junction held 11 bases outside the gene matches. This CDR3 is 16 amino acids long. CDR1 is MNHNS and CDR2 is SASEGT in the germline V gene. TCRdb reprocessed the RT-PCR reads via MiXCR and lists one record per CDR3 protein. This table holds about 650,000 distinct CDR3 sequences, approximately 14% found once. The sequence came from a man in his fifties or sixties who received an inactivated influenza vaccine. The material was PBMCs from blood, obtained about 14 days before vaccination. The V gene is TRBV6-1, the J gene TRBJ2-5; 10 bases line up with TRBD2. CDR3 protein: CASRQSGRGFGETQYF. CDR3 in DNA: TGTGCCAGCAGACAAAGCGGGAGGGGGTTCGGAGAGACCCAGTACTTC.